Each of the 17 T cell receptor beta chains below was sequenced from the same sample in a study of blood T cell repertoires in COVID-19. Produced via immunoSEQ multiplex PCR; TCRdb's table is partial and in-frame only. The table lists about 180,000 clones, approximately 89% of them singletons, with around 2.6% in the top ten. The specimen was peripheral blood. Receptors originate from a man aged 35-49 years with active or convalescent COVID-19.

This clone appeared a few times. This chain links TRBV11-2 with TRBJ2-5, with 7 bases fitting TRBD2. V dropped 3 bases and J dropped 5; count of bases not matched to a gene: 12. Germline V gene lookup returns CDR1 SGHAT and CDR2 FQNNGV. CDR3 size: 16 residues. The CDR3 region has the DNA TGTGCCAGCAGCTTGTCTCGACTAGCTCGCTGGGAGACCCAGTACTTC. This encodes CASSLSRLARWETQYF.

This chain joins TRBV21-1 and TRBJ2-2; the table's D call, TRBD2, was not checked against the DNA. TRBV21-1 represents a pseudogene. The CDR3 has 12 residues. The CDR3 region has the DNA TGTGCCAGCAGCCCCTCGGTTGGGGAGCTGTTTTTT. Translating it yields CASSPSVGELFF.

The CDR3 DNA follows: TGTGCCAGCAGGGGACAGGGGGACAATGAGCAGTTCTTC. Translated, it gives CASRGQGDNEQFF. The chain is built from TRBV28 and TRBJ2-1, with 11 bases aligning to TRBD1. The CDR3 is 13 residues long. Looked up from germline, CDR1 is MDHEN and CDR2 is SYDVKM. J lost 5 bases, V lost 6 bases, and 0 bases had no gene match.

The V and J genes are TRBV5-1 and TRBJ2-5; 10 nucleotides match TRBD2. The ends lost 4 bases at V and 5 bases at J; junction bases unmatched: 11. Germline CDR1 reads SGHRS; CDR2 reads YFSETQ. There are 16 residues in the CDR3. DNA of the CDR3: TGCGCCAGCAGCCGGAGTCCTAGCGGGGGATATGAGACCCAGTACTTC. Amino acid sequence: CASSRSPSGGYETQYF.

CDR3: CASSLLAAGVPEAFF. CDR3 DNA sequence: TGTGCCAGCAGCTTGTTGGCCGCGGGGGTTCCGGAAGCTTTCTTT. This rearrangement joins TRBV5-4 to TRBJ1-1; tentatively, D is TRBD1 (5 bases). From germline, CDR1 is SGHNT and CDR2 YYREEE (reference sequence). Deletions cut 1 base from V and 8 bases from J, with 18 bases between. The CDR3 is 15 residues long.

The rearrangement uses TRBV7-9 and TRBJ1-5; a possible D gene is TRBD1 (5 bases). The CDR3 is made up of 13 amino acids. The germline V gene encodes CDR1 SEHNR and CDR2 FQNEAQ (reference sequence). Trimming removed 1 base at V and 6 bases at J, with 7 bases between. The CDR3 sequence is CASSLGGVQPQHF. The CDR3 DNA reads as TGTGCCAGCAGCTTAGGGGGGGTTCAGCCCCAGCATTTT.

CDR3 in amino acids: CASSRPGLANYGYTF. The DNA for the CDR3 is TGTGCCAGCAGCCGTCCGGGTCTAGCTAACTATGGCTACACCTTC. The rearrangement uses TRBV5-4 and TRBJ1-2; D gene unclear. CDR3 length: 15 residues. V was cut by 4 bases and J by 0 bases, with 13 bases left in between. Germline V gives CDR1 SGHNT, CDR2 YYREEE (reference sequence).

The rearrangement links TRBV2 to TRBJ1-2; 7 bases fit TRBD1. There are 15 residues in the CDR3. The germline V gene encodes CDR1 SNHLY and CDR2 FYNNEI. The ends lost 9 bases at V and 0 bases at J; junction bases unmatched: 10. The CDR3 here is CASGGQRESNYGYTF. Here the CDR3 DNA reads TGTGCCAGTGGGGGACAGAGAGAATCTAACTATGGCTACACCTTC.

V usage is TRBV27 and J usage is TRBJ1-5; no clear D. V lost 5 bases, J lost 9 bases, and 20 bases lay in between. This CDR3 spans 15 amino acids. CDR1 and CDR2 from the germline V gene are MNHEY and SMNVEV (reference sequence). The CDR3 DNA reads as TGTGCCAGCAGTCCCCGCGGGAGCCCGATGGGGCCCCAGCATTTT. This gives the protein CASSPRGSPMGPQHF.

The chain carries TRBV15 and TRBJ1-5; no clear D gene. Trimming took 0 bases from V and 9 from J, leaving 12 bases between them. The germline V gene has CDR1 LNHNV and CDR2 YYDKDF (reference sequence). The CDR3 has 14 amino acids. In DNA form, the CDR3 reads TGTGCCACCAGCAGAGATTCCCAGTCAGGGCCCCAGCATTTT. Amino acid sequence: CATSRDSQSGPQHF.

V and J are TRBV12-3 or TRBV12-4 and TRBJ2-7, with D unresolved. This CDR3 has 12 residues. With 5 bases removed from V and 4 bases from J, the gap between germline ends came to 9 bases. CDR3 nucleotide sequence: TGTGCCAGCAGTCCCGGTCAATACGAGCAGTACTTC. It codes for CASSPGQYEQYF.

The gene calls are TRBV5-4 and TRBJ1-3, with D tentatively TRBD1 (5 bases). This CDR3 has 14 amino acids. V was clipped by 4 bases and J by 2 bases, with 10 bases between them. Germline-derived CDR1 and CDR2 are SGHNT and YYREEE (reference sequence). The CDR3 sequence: CASSLGTPGNTIYF. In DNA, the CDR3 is TGTGCCAGCAGCCTGGGGACTCCTGGAAACACCATATATTTT.

CDR3 nucleotides: TGTGCCAGTAGTAGAGGACCCCGCGGGGGCACAGATACGCAGTATTTT. Translation: CASSRGPRGGTDTQYF. J is TRBJ2-3 and V is TRBV19; perhaps TRBD2 as D (6 bases). The CDR3 is 16 residues long. Germline assignment: CDR1 LNHDA and CDR2 SQIVND (reference sequence). The ends were cut back, 4 bases at V and 1 base at J, with 15 bases in the middle.

The DNA of the CDR3 is TGTGCCAGCGTCCCAGGGCTCCCGAACACTGAAGCTTTCTTT. This gives the protein CASVPGLPNTEAFF. The chain joins TRBV6-5 to TRBJ1-1, with a tentative D call TRBD1 (5 bases). The CDR3 is made up of 14 amino acids. Trimming removed 8 bases from V and 1 base from J, with 14 bases in between. CDR1 MNHEY and CDR2 SVGAGI come from the germline V gene.

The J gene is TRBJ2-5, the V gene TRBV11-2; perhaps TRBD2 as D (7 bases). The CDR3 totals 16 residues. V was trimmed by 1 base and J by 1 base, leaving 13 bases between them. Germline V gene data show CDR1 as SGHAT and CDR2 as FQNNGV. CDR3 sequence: CASSLVWGGGQETQYF. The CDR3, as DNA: TGTGCCAGCAGCTTAGTCTGGGGAGGGGGCCAAGAGACCCAGTACTTC.

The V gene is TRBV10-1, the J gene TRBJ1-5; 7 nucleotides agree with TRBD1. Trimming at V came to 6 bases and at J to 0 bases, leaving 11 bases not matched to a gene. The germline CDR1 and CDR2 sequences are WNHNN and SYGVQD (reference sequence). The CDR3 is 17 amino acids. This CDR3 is CASSPRQGTYSNQPQHF. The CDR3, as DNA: TGCGCCAGCAGCCCAAGACAGGGAACTTATAGCAATCAGCCCCAGCATTTT.

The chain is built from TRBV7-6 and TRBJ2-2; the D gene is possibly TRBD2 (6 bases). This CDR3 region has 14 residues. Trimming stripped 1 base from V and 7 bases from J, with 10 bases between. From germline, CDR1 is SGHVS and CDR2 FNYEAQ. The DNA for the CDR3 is TGTGCCAGCAGCTTAGGGGGGAGGCACGGGGAGCTGTTTTTT. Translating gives CASSLGGRHGELFF.